The present TCR beta chain was sequenced within a study of T cell repertoires in cytomegalovirus infection. Study-wide context: Recently identified HLA-C-restricted and well-studied HLA-B-restricted CMV epitopes were used. Public TCR beta signatures provided an indication of both CMV infection and a matching HLA type.

General observations from the study: Cumulative frequency of public TCR beta families picked out carriers of CMV plus the relevant HLA. HLA-C-restricted, CMV-specific TCR beta clonotypes were dominant ex vivo.

About this clonotype itself: Its antigen is currently unknown.

TCRdb independently ran MiXCR on the reads; one entry per CDR3 protein. The table includes around 540,000 distinct CDR3 sequences, roughly a third detected once. This CDR3 is built from 16 residues. Germline CDR1 SEHNR, CDR2 FQNEAQ (reference sequence). J was trimmed by 4 bases and V by 5 bases; bases with no gene match: 9. The receptor's source is a human donor in good health (CMV status not recorded). Some clones in this sample may be carry-over from other donors' samples. Sequenced here: cultured PBMCs, sampled from culture after CMV antigen stimulation. V usage is TRBV7-9 and J usage is TRBJ2-3; 10 bases fit TRBD2. CDR3 coding DNA: TGTGCCAGCAGCCCTCGGGCTAGCGGGAGTCCAGATACGCAGTATTTT. This codes for CASSPRASGSPDTQYF.